The following is a T cell receptor beta chain sequence with its context. Its antigen is as yet unknown. The junction and the germline gene differ at one end; a read error may be behind it. The time point: persistent/refractory GD, antithyroid drugs over 5 years with positive TRAb. Construction of the TCR library relied on RNA isolated from PBMCs. Under American Thyroid Association guidelines, Graves' disease was diagnosed. The CDR3 is made up of 12 amino acids. Germline V lookup: CDR1 SQVTM, CDR2 ANQGSEA. Through Arm-PCR of CDR3 regions and iRepertoire HTBI primers, TCR beta libraries were built. MiXCR, run by TCRdb on the multiplex PCR reads, gives a single entry per CDR3 protein. The sample has about 460,000 distinct CDR3 sequences; roughly 23% are singletons. This record belongs to a study of regulatory T cells in long-lasting Graves disease. Whole-study results and caveats: Persistent disease preferred TRBV28, TRBJ1-2 and TRBJ2-5; new disease, TRBV20-1 and TRBJ2-1. It was peripheral blood alone, not thyroid tissue, that was studied. It is possible that accuracy was reduced by the small size of the sample.

The chain uses TRBV29-1 and TRBJ1-1; a possible D gene is TRBD1 (5 bases). The input for sequencing was peripheral blood mononuclear cells (PBMCs), taken when the disease was refractory, from a patient treated with antithyroid drugs. This sequence originates from a female donor with Graves disease. In DNA form, the CDR3 reads TGCAGCGTGGATTTTTTGGACACTGGAGCTTTCTTT. It yields the protein CSVDFLDTGAFF.